This T cell receptor (beta chain) was observed in a study of CD8+ T cells in alopecia areata. Sequencing relied on a cDNA template that was reverse transcribed from extracted RNA. Sequencing used immunoSEQ multiplex PCR; TCRdb keeps in-frame clones, though not all of them. The sample has more than 200,000 clones, around two thirds seen once. Looked up from germline, CDR1 is GTSNPN and CDR2 is SVGIG (reference sequence). With V trimmed by 4 bases and J by 4 bases, 7 bases remained unmatched. This CDR3 is built from 14 residues. The clonotype originates from a human donor with alopecia areata. The chain combines TRBV30 with TRBJ2-1; TRBD2 matches at 7 bases. The sequenced sample was CD4+ T cells sorted from blood, obtained at week 0. Written as DNA, the CDR3 is TGTGCCTGGAAAGGAACTAGCGTTTACAATGAGCAGTTCTTC. This encodes CAWKGTSVYNEQFF.